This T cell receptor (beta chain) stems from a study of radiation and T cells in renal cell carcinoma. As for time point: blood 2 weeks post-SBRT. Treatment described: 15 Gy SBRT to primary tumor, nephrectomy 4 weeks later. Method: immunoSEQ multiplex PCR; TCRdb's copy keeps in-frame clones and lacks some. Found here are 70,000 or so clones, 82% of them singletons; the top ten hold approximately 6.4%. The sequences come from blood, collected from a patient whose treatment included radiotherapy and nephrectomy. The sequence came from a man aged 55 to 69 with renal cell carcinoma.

CDR3 in amino acids: CASSQDIDTYEQYF. The CDR3, as DNA: TGTGCCAGCAGCCAAGATATAGATACCTACGAGCAGTACTTC. This sequence joins TRBV4-2 and TRBJ2-7, with D unclear. Germline CDR1 reads LGHNA; CDR2 reads YNFKEQ. The length of the CDR3 is 14 residues. V dropped 0 bases and J dropped 2 bases, with 8 bases sitting between them.